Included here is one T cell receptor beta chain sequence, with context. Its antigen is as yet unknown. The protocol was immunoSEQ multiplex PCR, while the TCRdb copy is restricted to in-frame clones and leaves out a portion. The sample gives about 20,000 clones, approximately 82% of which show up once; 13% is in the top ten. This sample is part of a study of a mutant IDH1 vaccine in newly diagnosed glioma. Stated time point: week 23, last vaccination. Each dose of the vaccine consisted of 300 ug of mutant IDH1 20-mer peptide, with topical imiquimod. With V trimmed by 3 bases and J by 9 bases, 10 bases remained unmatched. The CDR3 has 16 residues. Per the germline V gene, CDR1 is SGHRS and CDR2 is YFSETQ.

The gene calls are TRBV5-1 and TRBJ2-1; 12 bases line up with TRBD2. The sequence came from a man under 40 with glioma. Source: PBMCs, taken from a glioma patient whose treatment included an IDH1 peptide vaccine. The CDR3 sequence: CASSSLAGGPGGEQFF. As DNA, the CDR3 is TGCGCCAGCAGCTCTCTAGCGGGAGGGCCGGGGGGTGAGCAGTTCTTC. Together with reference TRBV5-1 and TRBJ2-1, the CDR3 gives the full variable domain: KAGVTQTPRYLIKTRGQQVTLSCSPISGHRSVSWYQQTPGQGLQFLFEYFSETQRNKGNFPGRFSGRQFSNSRSEMNVSTLELGDSALYLCASSSLAGGPGGEQFFGPGTRLTVL.